The 5 T cell receptor beta chains in this list originate from one sample, sequenced in a study of control samples from healthy donors and cancer patients. Method: immunoSEQ multiplex PCR; TCRdb's copy keeps in-frame clones and lacks some. The repertoire includes 400,000 to 450,000 clones, over 75% of them detected once, and around 6.4% sits in the top ten. Sequencing was performed on PBMCs. The receptors were gathered from a man aged 40-55 years with head and neck cancer.

The V and J genes are TRBV30 and TRBJ1-1; TRBD1 matches 11 bases. The CDR3 has 15 residues. The V gene end was trimmed by 3 bases and the J gene end by 5 bases; junction bases not matched to a gene: 8. Germline V lookup: CDR1 GTSNPN, CDR2 SVGIG (reference sequence). The CDR3 sequence is CAWSPSGTGGTEAFF. CDR3 bases: TGTGCCTGGAGCCCATCAGGGACAGGGGGGACTGAAGCTTTCTTT.

The J gene is TRBJ2-7, the V gene TRBV5-1; TRBD2 agrees at 13 bases. The junction had 6 bases not matched to a gene; V was cut back by 3 bases and J by 3 bases. The CDR3 has 16 amino acids. CDR1 is SGHRS, CDR2 YFSETQ, per germline. CDR3 in amino acids: CASSSTGTSGDYEQYF. The CDR3 DNA reads as TGCGCCAGCAGCTCTACCGGGACTAGCGGGGACTACGAGCAGTACTTC. Looking up the rest from reference TRBV5-1 and TRBJ2-7 gives the full variable domain: KAGVTQTPRYLIKTRGQQVTLSCSPISGHRSVSWYQQTPGQGLQFLFEYFSETQRNKGNFPGRFSGRQFSNSRSEMNVSTLELGDSALYLCASSSTGTSGDYEQYFGPGTRLTVT.

The chain has TRBV19 and TRBJ1-5, with D possibly TRBD1 on 6 matching bases. This CDR3 spans 17 amino acids. Trimming removed 0 bases at V and 3 bases at J, with 15 bases between. The germline gives CDR1 LNHDA, CDR2 SQIVND (reference sequence). CDR3 bases: TGTGCCAGTAGTATAGAGTCCCCGACAGGCCCCAATCAGCCCCAGCATTTT. Translation gives CASSIESPTGPNQPQHF.

V is TRBV30 and J is TRBJ2-1, with 13 nucleotides matching TRBD2. CDR1 and CDR2 (germline): GTSNPN, SVGIG (reference sequence). V shed 0 bases and J 6 bases; nucleotides not matched to a gene: 8. The CDR3 consists of 17 residues. The CDR3 sequence is CAWSVGRTSGSSNEQFF. The CDR3 DNA reads TGTGCCTGGAGTGTAGGTCGGACTAGCGGGAGTAGCAATGAGCAGTTCTTC.

The chain uses TRBV4-3 and TRBJ2-2; TRBD1 matches at 7 bases. This CDR3 has 15 residues. Germline V lookup: CDR1 LGHNA, CDR2 YSLEER. Losses at the gene ends were 1 base for V and 5 bases for J; bases not matched to a gene: 4. The CDR3 DNA follows: TGCGCCAGCAGCCAAGCTGGGACAGAAACCGGGGAGCTGTTTTTT. It encodes CASSQAGTETGELFF.